This record concerns one TCR beta chain sequence. Its antigen has not been determined. Per-nucleotide qualities are absent, and no much larger clonotype sits a single base away. The immunoSEQ Assay, a bias-controlled multiplex PCR, was used to amplify TCRbeta CDR3 regions from genomic DNA. The original methods were these. Nucleated cell counts per sample were estimated from amplification of reference gene primers within the assay. To quantify the absolute abundance of each unique TCRbeta CDR3 rearrangement, sequence reads were collapsed and filtered. Productive Simpson clonality was computed per sample as the square root of Simpson's diversity index over productive rearrangements. TCRdb took this table from immuneACCESS and kept in-frame rearrangements with V and J called. Such tables lack part of the clones; where checked against another copy, unresolved V genes explain under half of the gap, and the rest is unexplained. Clonal size and the V and J genes are those of that table, whereas D and trimming came from the DNA. The sample table contains about 270,000 clones; only one count was recorded for less than 90% of them. 3% of the sample is in the top ten clones.

The source of the sample is a study of blood T cell repertoires in COVID-19 (TCRdb year 2020). As for the study more broadly: Samples covering the acute and convalescent phases of COVID-19 were provided by collaborators in the United States, Italy and Spain. The material from the prospective study consisted of cDNA or gDNA derived from T cells, B-cell-depleted T cells, or PBMCs. The dataset comprised deeply sampled blood TCRbeta repertoires from subjects exposed to, actively infected with, or recovered from COVID-19. The repertoires were released in a freely available public database meant as a resource for research on the immune response to SARS-CoV-2. The samples were drawn from two sources: the first 160 participants of the ongoing ImmuneRACE study, and 1,000 to 1,500 subjects contributed by 6 global collaborators. A de-identified subject ID, COVID-19 status, age in years and sex were almost always included in the sample metadata. Where available, HLA class I and class II types were obtained from metadata supplied by the sample provider rather than from assay-based typing. The paper's findings and limits, for the study overall: The amount of clinical and demographic metadata varied by source and participant and was provided uncurated.

Enrolling through a virtual design, the prospective study's participants ranged in age from roughly 18 to 90 years and lived across about two dozen United States geographic areas. Cohort assignment in the prospective study relied on participant-reported clinical history from a screening survey and a study questionnaire. ImmuneRACE Cohort 3 recovered participants were defined by two consecutive negative NP/OP PCR tests, healthcare professional clearance, or symptom resolution. In the prospective study, mobile phlebotomists collected whole blood, serum and a nasopharyngeal or oropharyngeal swab from each participant. Prospective study participants could optionally give additional blood draws and questionnaires over a roughly two-month period. Before DNA extraction, prospective study blood samples were shipped either frozen or at room temperature. The sample comprised PBMCs or T cells enriched from blood (not recorded which). The receptor's source is a woman aged 45-60 years who had recovered from COVID-19.

The DNA reads as follows: TGTGCCAGCAGTTTTATCGGACTAGCGGAAAAAGAGACCCAGTACTTC. It is translated as CASSFIGLAEKETQYF. This chain is built from TRBV28 and TRBJ2-5; TRBD2 lines up with 10 middle nucleotides. Its CDR3 holds 16 amino acids, cysteine through phenylalanine. The read is trimmed to its CDR3 DNA, 48 bases read in frame from base 1. CDR1 MDHEN and CDR2 SYDVKM are derived from the germline V gene. Here V drops 3 bases and J drops 3 bases, and the junction holds 7 bases not matched to any gene.